These 29 T cell receptor beta chains were all obtained from the same sample, sequenced in a study of CD8 T cells in ankylosing spondylitis. TCRdb analysed the 5' RACE reads with MiXCR anew, one entry per CDR3 protein. In the table there are 100,000 or so distinct CDR3 sequences, about 25% of which are singletons. Sequenced: synovial fluid, either unsorted or a sorted T cell fraction (not recorded which). The receptors shown here come from a male donor with ankylosing spondylitis.

This chain links TRBV29-1 with TRBJ1-1; TRBD1 aligns across 8 bases. From germline, CDR1 is SQVTM and CDR2 ANQGSEA. V was pared by 4 bases and J by 1 base, with 8 bases of the junction left unmatched. The CDR3 totals 15 residues. The CDR3 spells CSVAGGAGWNTEAFF. CDR3 coding DNA: TGCAGCGTTGCAGGGGGCGCTGGTTGGAACACTGAAGCTTTCTTT.

This clonotype was counted many times. This chain joins TRBV20-1 and TRBJ2-5, with TRBD2 matching 10 bases. Germline CDR1 and CDR2: DFQATT and SNEGSKA (reference sequence). The CDR3 consists of 14 residues. V lost 3 bases and J lost 5; bases outside the gene matches: 6. CDR3 coding DNA: TGCAGTGCTAGTATTCCTAGCGGGAGTGAGACCCAGTACTTC. It is translated as CSASIPSGSETQYF.

A few counts support this clonotype. V is TRBV12-3 or TRBV12-4 and J is TRBJ1-5; D is possibly TRBD1 (5 bases). CDR3 size: 13 residues. Trimming removed 5 bases from V and 6 bases from J, with 11 bases in between. CDR3 DNA sequence: TGTGCCAGCAGTGGGTCGGGGGTTCAGCCCCAGCATTTT. It encodes CASSGSGVQPQHF.

This sequence joins TRBV5-1 and TRBJ2-1; 9 bases align to TRBD2. Germline lookup yields CDR1 SGHRS and CDR2 YFSETQ. CDR3 length: 14 amino acids. V lost 4 bases, J lost 10 bases, and 9 bases stayed unmatched. CDR3 in amino acids: CASSVSGSAGEQFF. The CDR3 nucleotides read TGCGCCAGCAGCGTTAGCGGGAGTGCAGGCGAGCAGTTCTTC.

This clonotype was counted a few times. This chain connects TRBV19 to TRBJ2-1, with 16 bases identical to TRBD2. Unmatched junction bases numbered 4, after V lost 8 bases and J lost 6 bases. Germline V gives CDR1 LNHDA, CDR2 SQIVND (reference sequence). This CDR3 is built from 15 residues. CDR3 loop: CASEGLAGGPNEQFF. For the CDR3, the DNA is TGTGCCAGTGAGGGACTAGCGGGAGGGCCCAATGAGCAGTTCTTC.

This clonotype appeared a few times. The V gene is TRBV5-1, the J gene TRBJ1-5; the D gene is possibly TRBD1 (5 bases). The CDR3 is made up of 15 amino acids. Germline V lookup: CDR1 SGHRS, CDR2 YFSETQ. Trimming cost V 0 bases and J 7 bases, with 14 bases left between them. The CDR3 nucleotides read TGCGCCAGCAGCTTGGGGGGCCAAATCAGCCAGCCCCAGCATTTT. Translated: CASSLGGQISQPQHF.

The chain employs TRBV7-6 and TRBJ1-2; D unresolved. The CDR3 sequence is 14 residues long. Germline V gene lookup returns CDR1 SGHVS and CDR2 FNYEAQ. V was clipped by 0 bases and J by 4 bases, with 9 bases between them. The CDR3 here is CASSLAPGSYGYTF. The CDR3 nucleotides read TGTGCCAGCAGCTTAGCGCCAGGCTCCTATGGCTACACCTTC. The full variable domain, completed using reference TRBV7-6 and TRBJ1-2, is GAGVSQSPRYKVTKRGQDVALRCDPISGHVSLYWYRQALGQGPEFLTYFNYEAQQDKSGLPNDRFSAERPEGSISTLTIQRTEQRDSAMYRCASSLAPGSYGYTFGSGTRLTVV.

This sequence joins TRBV5-5 and TRBJ1-1; 7 bases are a match to TRBD1. The CDR3 extends over 13 amino acids. V lost 5 bases, J lost 4 bases, and 5 bases stayed unmatched. From germline, CDR1 is SGHKS and CDR2 YYEKEE (reference sequence). The CDR3 nucleotides read TGTGCCAGCAGGCACAGGGGATTCACTGAAGCTTTCTTT. Translated: CASRHRGFTEAFF.

The sample holds a few counts of this clonotype. The chain couples TRBV5-1 to TRBJ2-2; 10 nucleotides match TRBD1. V gave up 1 base and J gave up 5 bases; unmatched junction bases: 5. Germline loops: CDR1 SGHRS, CDR2 YFSETQ. The CDR3 loop spans 16 amino acids. CDR3 sequence: CASSLFGTGETGELFF. As DNA, the CDR3 is TGCGCCAGCAGCTTGTTTGGGACAGGGGAGACCGGGGAGCTGTTTTTT.

This clonotype was recorded once. CDR3 in amino acids: CASTQRWGRVSTDTQYF. As DNA, the CDR3 is TGTGCCAGCACCCAGAGGTGGGGCCGGGTTAGCACAGATACGCAGTATTTT. The chain combines TRBV2 with TRBJ2-3, with D perhaps TRBD1 (5 bases). V lost 7 bases to trimming and J lost 0 bases, with 20 bases between them. The germline V gene has CDR1 SNHLY and CDR2 FYNNEI. CDR3 length: 17 residues.

This clonotype turned up a few times. The V and J genes are TRBV14 and TRBJ1-4, with a tentative D call TRBD1 (5 bases). This CDR3 comprises 12 residues. Germline CDR1 is SGHDN and CDR2 is FVKESK. V lost 1 base, J lost 11 bases, and 8 bases lay in between. For the CDR3, the DNA is TGTGCCAGCAGCCAAGGGGGGAGGAAACTGTTTTTT. Protein: CASSQGGRKLFF.

This clonotype has just a few counts. The chain is built from TRBV5-1 and TRBJ1-1; D is unclear. V was pared by 6 bases and J by 1 base, with 13 bases between. The CDR3 is 14 residues long. Germline lookup yields CDR1 SGHRS and CDR2 YFSETQ. The CDR3, as DNA: TGCGCCAGCACCACACACCGGGGGAACACTGAAGCTTTCTTT. Its translation is CASTTHRGNTEAFF.

There are a few counts of this clonotype. This chain links TRBV20-1 with TRBJ2-3, with TRBD1 as a possible D gene (6 bases). V lost 3 bases and J lost 1, with 11 bases in between. The CDR3 runs 14 residues. CDR1 is DFQATT and CDR2 is SNEGSKA in the germline V gene (reference sequence). CDR3 region: CSARRQVRTDTQYF. The DNA of the CDR3 is TGCAGTGCTAGGAGACAGGTCCGCACAGATACGCAGTATTTT.

This clonotype has ten or more counts. V is TRBV7-9 and J is TRBJ1-5, with 8 bases lining up with TRBD1. Germline CDR1 reads SEHNR; CDR2 reads FQNEAQ (reference sequence). The trim removed 5 bases at V and 3 bases at J, leaving 3 bases unmatched. The CDR3 spans 14 residues. CDR3 DNA sequence: TGTGCCAGCAGCCTGACAGGGGACAATCAGCCCCAGCATTTT. This translates into CASSLTGDNQPQHF.

This clonotype showed up many times. The gene calls are TRBV11-2 and TRBJ2-1; 9 bases line up with TRBD1. There are 15 residues in the CDR3. From germline, CDR1 is SGHAT and CDR2 FQNNGV. V trimming: 5 bases; J trimming: 6 bases; junction bases outside the gene matches: 8. The CDR3 loop reads CASSPNRGLGNEQFF. The DNA for the CDR3 is TGTGCCAGCAGCCCCAACAGGGGGCTCGGCAATGAGCAGTTCTTC.

The chain joins TRBV11-3 to TRBJ1-4, with no clear D. The germline CDR1 and CDR2 sequences are SGHNT and YENEEA. There are 14 residues in the CDR3. Trimming removed 5 bases from V and 5 bases from J, with 12 bases in between. For the CDR3, the DNA is TGTGCCAGCAGCGCCCGGGTTTCCAATGAAAAACTGTTTTTT. Its translation is CASSARVSNEKLFF.

This clonotype was counted only a few times. In nucleotides, the CDR3 is TGCAGTGCTAGACCGGGCGGACAGGCGGGGGTTCAGTACTTC. This sequence encodes CSARPGGQAGVQYF. The rearrangement links TRBV20-1 to TRBJ2-4, with D perhaps TRBD1 or TRBD2 (7 bases each). CDR3 length equals 14 residues. V gave up 2 bases and J gave up 11 bases, with 19 bases separating them. The germline V gene has CDR1 DFQATT and CDR2 SNEGSKA (reference sequence).

In its sample, this clonotype was seen many times. J is TRBJ2-2 and V is TRBV7-9, with D unclear. V gave up 7 bases and J gave up 5 bases, with 14 bases separating them. Germline V gives CDR1 SEHNR, CDR2 FQNEAQ (reference sequence). CDR3 length equals 14 residues. In nucleotides, the CDR3 is TGTGCCAGCACCCCGGCTAGGTGGACCGGGGAGCTGTTTTTT. It codes for CASTPARWTGELFF.

The chain couples TRBV12-3 or TRBV12-4 to TRBJ2-1; maybe TRBD2 (6 bases). V was shortened by 3 bases and J by 5 bases, with 11 bases between the two germline ends. CDR3 size: 14 residues. CDR3 coding DNA: TGTGCCAGCAGTTTGGGCGGGACCGACAATGAGCAGTTCTTC. It encodes CASSLGGTDNEQFF.

The chain uses TRBV20-1 and TRBJ2-3; no clear D gene. CDR3 length: 12 residues. CDR1 is DFQATT and CDR2 is SNEGSKA in the germline V gene (reference sequence). Trimming removed 1 base at V and 3 bases at J, with 5 bases between. DNA for the CDR3: TGCAGTGCTAGAGTGAATACAGATACGCAGTATTTT. Translating gives CSARVNTDTQYF.

This clonotype was seen once. This chain links TRBV7-2 with TRBJ2-5, with TRBD2 matching 7 bases. Per germline, CDR1 SGHTA and CDR2 FQGNSA. Trimming at V came to 1 base and at J to 11 bases, leaving 4 bases not matched to a gene. CDR3 length: 12 amino acids. In DNA form, the CDR3 reads TGTGCCAGCAGCTTAGTAGCGGGTACTCAGTACTTC. Its protein is CASSLVAGTQYF. Filled out from reference TRBV7-2 and TRBJ2-5, the complete variable domain reads GAGVSQSPSNKVTEKGKDVELRCDPISGHTALYWYRQSLGQGLEFLIYFQGNSAPDKSGLPSDRFSAERTGGSVSTLTIQRTQQEDSAVYLCASSLVAGTQYFGPGTRLLVL.

The chain combines TRBV20-1 with TRBJ1-2; D call uncertain. CDR1 DFQATT and CDR2 SNEGSKA come from the germline V gene (reference sequence). Trimming pared 6 bases from V and 8 bases from J, leaving 13 bases between. There are 11 residues in the CDR3. The CDR3 DNA sequence: TGCAGTGCGGCAGAGGTCGAGGGCTACACCTTC. This translates into CSAAEVEGYTF.

The chain joins TRBV5-6 to TRBJ2-1; the D gene is possibly TRBD2 (5 bases). The CDR3 contains 14 residues. The ends were cut back, 1 base at V and 5 bases at J, with 10 bases in the middle. The germline CDR1 and CDR2 sequences are SGHDT and YYEEEE. CDR3 amino acids: CASSLFGEHNEQFF. As DNA, the CDR3 is TGTGCCAGCAGCTTGTTTGGGGAGCACAATGAGCAGTTCTTC.

As regards this clonotype: A read error may explain this, as a much larger clone is one base away. This sequence joins TRBV5-6 and TRBJ2-1; TRBD2 aligns across 8 bases. With 5 bases clipped from V and 4 bases from J, the junction kept 8 bases outside the gene matches. The CDR3 is made up of 15 amino acids. CDR1 and CDR2 (germline): SGHDT, YYEEEE. DNA of the CDR3: TGTGCCAGCAGATATGGGACTAGAGGGTACAATGAGCAGTTCTTC. Translation gives CASRYGTRGYNEQFF.

V gene TRBV24-1 combines with J gene TRBJ2-1, with 7 bases that match TRBD1. The germline V gene has CDR1 KGHDR and CDR2 SFDVKD. This CDR3 has 16 amino acids. V was pared by 4 bases and J by 0 bases, with 5 bases of the junction left unmatched. DNA of the CDR3: TGTGCCACCAGTGACACACAGGGGAGCTCCTACAATGAGCAGTTCTTC. This codes for CATSDTQGSSYNEQFF.

The table lists this clonotype with a few counts. V gene TRBV12-3 or TRBV12-4 combines with J gene TRBJ1-2; perhaps TRBD1 as D (5 bases). V lost 8 bases and J lost 0, with 16 bases in between. CDR3 length: 15 amino acids. CDR3: CASDGTGRANYGYTF. CDR3 nucleotide sequence: TGTGCCAGCGATGGCACGGGCAGGGCTAACTATGGCTACACCTTC.

This clonotype was observed a handful of times. V gene TRBV11-2 combines with J gene TRBJ2-7, with D uncertain. Germline V CDR1 and CDR2: SGHAT, FQNNGV. The V end lost 0 bases, the J end lost 7 bases, and 10 bases lay between the germline ends. The CDR3 length is 13 residues. The CDR3 protein is CASSLDLSTEQYF. In nucleotides, the CDR3 is TGTGCCAGCAGCTTAGACCTCTCTACAGAGCAGTACTTC.

This clonotype was seen more than once but under ten times. This sequence joins TRBV30 and TRBJ1-2, with unresolved D. The CDR3 covers 13 residues. The V and J ends lost 2 bases and 4 bases respectively, with 11 bases between them. Looked up from germline, CDR1 is GTSNPN and CDR2 is SVGIG (reference sequence). The CDR3 reads CAWSIQISYGYTF. Written as DNA, the CDR3 is TGTGCCTGGAGTATCCAGATTTCCTATGGCTACACCTTC.

The rearrangement links TRBV30 to TRBJ1-2; D is ambiguous. The germline CDR1 and CDR2 sequences are GTSNPN and SVGIG (reference sequence). The CDR3 is 11 amino acids. V shed 0 bases and J shed 14 bases, with 13 bases lying between them. The CDR3: CAWSVKGLRTF. The CDR3 DNA sequence: TGTGCCTGGAGTGTTAAGGGCCTTAGGACCTTC.